This T cell receptor beta chain emerged from a study of human T cells and chemical hapten exposure. Per the original methods: A per-sample median of about 95,000 TCRs was observed, with counts ranging from roughly 23,224 to 700,000. TCRdb called the RACE reads again in MiXCR, with one record for every CDR3 protein. The V and J calls follow TCRdb's processing rather than the paper's. The table lists about 41,000 distinct CDR3 sequences, roughly 4.2% of them singletons. This clonotype was counted at least ten times. Its antigen is unidentified. Study-level points and caveats: Sensitization with DPC brought no change to TCRs above 1 in 1000 in frequency.

Time point meaning: healthy volunteer bleed at 2 weeks. Before extraction, the whole blood was not fractionated, and total RNA was taken from it. V lost 0 bases and J 11 bases, leaving 15 bases between the germline ends. Germline CDR1 is SGDLS and CDR2 is YYNGEE. The CDR3 totals 14 residues. The sequenced sample was whole blood. The rearrangement links TRBV9 to TRBJ2-1; D gene uncertain. This clonotype was sampled from a human donor in good health. Some clones in this sample may be carry-over from other donors' samples. The chain's CDR3 is CASSVGWVVGQQFF. The CDR3 region has the DNA TGTGCCAGCAGCGTAGGTTGGGTCGTTGGTCAGCAGTTCTTC.